The 26 T cell receptor beta chains below were found in one sample sequenced in a study of blood T cell repertoires in COVID-19. Profiling relied on immunoSEQ multiplex PCR, and the TCRdb table lists in-frame clones only, not all of them. The sample includes some 200,000 clones, approximately 85% of them seen just once. What was sequenced was peripheral blood. These receptors were collected from a woman in her 70s with COVID-19, enrolled during active disease.

The chain combines TRBV5-1 with TRBJ2-5; 8 nucleotides agree with TRBD2. The CDR3 extends over 15 amino acids. Germline CDR1 and CDR2: SGHRS and YFSETQ. V trimming: 5 bases; J trimming: 2 bases; junction bases outside the gene matches: 8. DNA of the CDR3: TGCGCCAGCAGTCCGACTAGCGTGGGTCAAGAGACCCAGTACTTC. Its protein is CASSPTSVGQETQYF.

This chain connects TRBV30 to TRBJ1-5; weak D call: TRBD1 (6 bases). Germline V lookup: CDR1 GTSNPN, CDR2 SVGIG (reference sequence). The CDR3 extends over 14 amino acids. V was cut by 2 bases and J by 4 bases, with 12 bases left in between. The CDR3 DNA is TGTGCCTGGAGTTCCGGGACACTAAATCAGCCCCAGCATTTT. Its protein is CAWSSGTLNQPQHF. Using reference TRBV30 and TRBJ1-5 for the parts outside the CDR3, the full variable domain is SQTIHQWPATLVQPVGSPLSLECTVEGTSNPNLYWYRQAAGRGLQLLFYSVGIGQISSEVPQNLSASRPQDRQFILSSKKLLLSDSGFYLCAWSSGTLNQPQHFGDGTRLSIL.

The DNA of the CDR3 is TGTGCCAGCTCACCATCGAAGGGAGGCAATCAGCCCCAGCATTTT. It specifies CASSPSKGGNQPQHF. The chain uses TRBV18 and TRBJ1-5; the D is unclear. Germline CDR1 and CDR2: KGHSH and LQKENI. CDR3 length equals 15 residues. Trimming cost V 2 bases and J 2 bases, with 10 bases left between them.

This clone was detected once. J is TRBJ1-2 and V is TRBV19; weak D call: TRBD1 (6 bases). Germline CDR1 and CDR2: LNHDA and SQIVND (reference sequence). The CDR3 contains 15 residues. V dropped 6 bases and J dropped 4 bases, with 18 bases sitting between them. The CDR3 region has the DNA TGTGCCAGTAGGGAGACGGGACACCACATCTATGGCTACACCTTC. This translates into CASRETGHHIYGYTF.

V is TRBV12-5 and J is TRBJ2-2, with 14 bases lining up with TRBD2. From germline, CDR1 is LGHNT and CDR2 FRNRAP. This CDR3 contains 18 residues. J lost 3 bases, V lost 5 bases, and 8 bases had no gene match. CDR3 sequence (DNA): TGTGCTAGTGGTCCCGGGACTAGCGGGAGCACGGACACCGGGGAGCTGTTTTTT. It codes for CASGPGTSGSTDTGELFF.

This chain uses TRBV7-2 with TRBJ1-5, with TRBD1 matching over 7 bases. Germline V gives CDR1 SGHTA, CDR2 FQGNSA. This CDR3 has 14 residues. The ends lost 5 bases at V and 7 bases at J; junction bases unmatched: 8. The CDR3 protein is CASSVRQGGQPQHF. Here the CDR3 DNA reads TGTGCCAGCAGCGTTCGACAGGGAGGCCAGCCCCAGCATTTT.

The genes are TRBV7-9 and TRBJ1-2, with a tentative D call TRBD1 (6 bases). V shed 10 bases and J shed 4 bases, with 19 bases lying between them. Germline CDR1 reads SEHNR; CDR2 reads FQNEAQ (reference sequence). The CDR3 is 14 residues long. The CDR3 DNA sequence: TGTGCCACGGACACAGGGCTGGAACTCTATGGCTACACCTTC. This translates into CATDTGLELYGYTF.

CDR3 DNA sequence: TGTGCCAGTAGTCACGGACACTTGACCTCTGGAAACACCATATATTTT. It translates to CASSHGHLTSGNTIYF. V and J are TRBV19 and TRBJ1-3; TRBD1 is a possible D gene (5 bases). This CDR3 has 16 residues. Germline V lookup: CDR1 LNHDA, CDR2 SQIVND (reference sequence). Trimming stripped 5 bases from V and 0 bases from J, with 14 bases between.

The chain is built from TRBV4-3 and TRBJ2-1; D gene uncertain. V was pared by 0 bases and J by 1 base, with 7 bases between. Germline V gene sequence: CDR1 LGHNA, CDR2 YSLEER. CDR3 length: 15 amino acids. For the CDR3, the DNA is TGCGCCAGCAGCCAAGATTCCGGTTCCTACAATGAGCAGTTCTTC. Translating it yields CASSQDSGSYNEQFF.

V gene TRBV11-3 combines with J gene TRBJ1-2, with 7 bases identical to TRBD1. The CDR3 runs to 14 residues. The germline gives CDR1 SGHNT, CDR2 YENEEA. Unmatched junction bases numbered 11, after V lost 5 bases and J lost 8 bases. CDR3 loop: CASSPRGQAAGYTF. The CDR3 nucleotides are TGTGCCAGCAGCCCCAGAGGACAGGCGGCGGGCTACACCTTC. The full variable domain, with the rest looked up from reference TRBV11-3 and TRBJ1-2, is EAGVVQSPRYKIIEKKQPVAFWCNPISGHNTLYWYLQNLGQGPELLIRYENEEAVDDSQLPKDRFSAERLKGVDSTLKIQPAELGDSAVYLCASSPRGQAAGYTFGSGTRLTVV.

V and J are TRBV18 and TRBJ1-6; tentatively, D is TRBD1 (5 bases). V was cut by 3 bases and J by 3 bases, with 18 bases left in between. The CDR3 length is 18 residues. Germline lookup yields CDR1 KGHSH and CDR2 LQKENI. CDR3 amino acids: CASSPLHLGQGYNSPLHF. CDR3 sequence (DNA): TGTGCCAGCTCACCCCTTCACTTGGGGCAGGGCTATAATTCACCCCTCCACTTT.

The rearrangement joins TRBV6-5 to TRBJ1-2; no clear D. CDR3 length: 13 residues. V gave up 5 bases and J gave up 1 base, with 8 bases separating them. Germline CDR1 is MNHEY and CDR2 is SVGAGI. The CDR3 sequence: CASSLTDNYGYTF. The DNA of the CDR3 is TGTGCCAGCAGTCTTACAGATAACTATGGCTACACCTTC.

J is TRBJ2-3 and V is TRBV7-3, with TRBD2 identical over 9 bases. V lost 2 bases and J lost 4; bases outside the gene matches: 7. This CDR3 region has 16 residues. Germline V lookup: CDR1 SGHTA, CDR2 FQGTGA. The CDR3 spells CASSLSLAGGPDTQYF. The CDR3 DNA is TGTGCCAGCAGCTTATCACTGGCGGGAGGGCCAGATACGCAGTATTTT.

For the CDR3, the DNA is TGTGCCAGCAGCTTAGACGGCCTTACCAGGGAGACCCAGTACTTC. Translated: CASSLDGLTRETQYF. This chain connects TRBV7-9 to TRBJ2-5; D is unresolved. Germline CDR1 and CDR2: SEHNR and FQNEAQ (reference sequence). Deletions cut 1 base from V and 5 bases from J, with 14 bases between. The CDR3 totals 15 residues. Full variable domain (missing parts from reference TRBV7-9 and TRBJ2-5): DTGVSQNPRHKITKRGQNVTFRCDPISEHNRLYWYRQTLGQGPEFLTYFQNEAQLEKSRLLSDRFSAERPKGSFSTLEIQRTEQGDSAMYLCASSLDGLTRETQYFGPGTRLLVL.

This chain links TRBV7-9 with TRBJ1-1; D is uncertain. The CDR3 totals 14 residues. CDR1 and CDR2 from the germline V gene are SEHNR and FQNEAQ (reference sequence). Trimming removed 2 bases from V and 1 base from J, with 8 bases in between. The DNA for the CDR3 is TGTGCCAGCAGCTTAAACAGTCCGAACACTGAAGCTTTCTTT. Its protein product is CASSLNSPNTEAFF.

V gene TRBV7-2 combines with J gene TRBJ2-7, with D perhaps TRBD2 (7 bases). Deletions cut 2 bases from V and 1 base from J, with 9 bases between. Germline CDR1 and CDR2: SGHTA and FQGNSA. CDR3 size: 14 residues. The CDR3 reads CASSLRGGSYEQYF. The CDR3 DNA sequence: TGTGCCAGCAGCTTAAGGGGGGGATCCTACGAGCAGTACTTC.

The gene calls are TRBV15 and TRBJ1-2, with no clear D. This CDR3 region has 13 residues. The germline V gene encodes CDR1 LNHNV and CDR2 YYDKDF (reference sequence). Trimming took off 0 bases at V and 5 bases at J, with 7 bases between the two ends. CDR3 DNA: TGTGCCACCAGCAGAGATGGCGGATATGGCTACACCTTC. This codes for CATSRDGGYGYTF.

This clone appeared once. The gene calls are TRBV3-1 (or the pseudogene TRBV3-2) and TRBJ2-5, with 8 bases aligning to TRBD2. Germline CDR1 LGHDT, CDR2 YNNKEL (reference sequence). V shed 4 bases, J shed 5 bases, and the junction held 18 bases outside the gene matches. The CDR3 spans 18 residues. DNA for the CDR3: TGTGCCAGCAGCCCCGGGTCTAGCGGGCCCCTTTGGTGTGAGACCCAGTACTTC. Translating it yields CASSPGSSGPLWCETQYF.

The chain carries TRBV7-2 and TRBJ2-7, with D unclear. The CDR3 consists of 15 residues. Germline CDR1 and CDR2: SGHTA and FQGNSA. Trimming shortened V by 0 bases and J by 2 bases, and 11 bases separated the two germline ends. DNA of the CDR3: TGTGCCAGCAGCTTAGCCTTTTTACTGGCCTACGAGCAGTACTTC. Amino acids: CASSLAFLLAYEQYF.

The chain is built from TRBV6-5 and TRBJ1-4; TRBD1 aligns across 10 bases. V shed 6 bases and J 4 bases; nucleotides not matched to a gene: 5. The germline V gene encodes CDR1 MNHEY and CDR2 SVGAGI. The CDR3 spans 15 residues. DNA of the CDR3: TGTGCCAGCAGCAGACAGGGGGCGAATAATGAAAAACTGTTTTTT. Translation: CASSRQGANNEKLFF.

V gene TRBV30 combines with J gene TRBJ2-3; 7 positions agree with TRBD1. The CDR3 runs 16 residues. Germline trimming cut 3 bases from V and 0 bases from J; bases unmatched to any gene: 9. Germline lookup yields CDR1 GTSNPN and CDR2 SVGIG (reference sequence). DNA for the CDR3: TGTGCCTGGAGGGCCGGGACAGAAATGAGCACAGATACGCAGTATTTT. Residues: CAWRAGTEMSTDTQYF.

The chain carries TRBV11-2 and TRBJ2-7; 8 bases fit TRBD1. Germline-derived CDR1 and CDR2 are SGHAT and FQNNGV. There are 15 residues in the CDR3. Trimming cost V 2 bases and J 1 base; bases outside gene matches: 4. CDR3 region: CASSLRTGGSYEQYF. The CDR3 DNA reads TGTGCCAGCAGCTTAAGAACAGGGGGTTCCTACGAGCAGTACTTC.

The rearrangement joins TRBV7-9 to TRBJ1-5; no firm D call. The germline V gene encodes CDR1 SEHNR and CDR2 FQNEAQ (reference sequence). Trimming left V 2 bases short and J 4 bases short, with 6 bases between. CDR3 length equals 13 residues. The CDR3 protein is CASSLFLNQPQHF. The CDR3 coding sequence is TGTGCCAGCAGCTTATTCCTGAATCAGCCCCAGCATTTT.

CDR3 amino acids: CASSLTSYNEQFF. CDR3 nucleotide sequence: TGCGCCAGCAGCTTGACTAGCTACAATGAGCAGTTCTTC. The chain has TRBV5-1 and TRBJ2-1, with D perhaps matching TRBD2 (5 bases). The CDR3 has 13 amino acids. Germline V gene lookup returns CDR1 SGHRS and CDR2 YFSETQ. The V end was cut by 1 base, the J end by 3 bases, with 5 bases between.

This clone was recorded once. This chain links TRBV10-1 with TRBJ1-1; 9 bases are shared with TRBD1. The CDR3 spans 13 residues. Germline CDR1 WNHNN, CDR2 SYGVQD (reference sequence). The trim removed 6 bases at V and 2 bases at J, leaving 1 base unmatched. This CDR3 is CASRGQGNTEAFF. CDR3 sequence (DNA): TGCGCCAGCAGGGGACAGGGCAACACTGAAGCTTTCTTT.

This rearrangement joins TRBV6-2 or TRBV6-3 to TRBJ1-2; TRBD1 agrees at 9 bases. Germline lookup yields CDR1 MNHEY and CDR2 SVGEGT. Germline trimming cut 5 bases from V and 4 bases from J; bases unmatched to any gene: 11. The CDR3 is made up of 16 amino acids. The CDR3 DNA follows: TGTGCCAGCAGTAAACCCGGGACAGGGACCTTCTATGGCTACACCTTC. It encodes CASSKPGTGTFYGYTF.